This T cell receptor beta chain was sequenced for a study of shared clonotypes between healthy human individuals. General study findings and limits: Blood was the only sampled material, and tissue repertoires likely differ.

Several immunoSEQ plates received, in even portions, the genomic DNA of each subset. Template for every sorted-subset replicate PCR totaled approximately 200 ng DNA, approximately 30,000 T cell genomes. Repertoires were generated with immunoSEQ multiplex PCR, while TCRdb's copy carries only in-frame clones and drops some. The repertoire includes around 700,000 clones, about three quarters of them detected once, and approximately 1.8% sits in the top ten. On this clone itself: The antigen remains undetermined.

The clonotype originates from a woman in her 30s in good health. Sequenced material: memory CD4+ T cells sorted from blood. Subset defined: CD45RA-negative fraction.

The CDR3 is CASSREGPRNEQFF. CDR3 in DNA: TGTGCCAGCAGTCGCGAAGGACCTCGGAATGAGCAGTTCTTC. The V call is TRBV6-5, the J call TRBJ2-1; D ambiguous. V was shortened by 5 bases and J by 7 bases, with 15 bases between the two germline ends. The CDR3 extends over 14 amino acids. Looked up from germline, CDR1 is MNHEY and CDR2 is SVGAGI.